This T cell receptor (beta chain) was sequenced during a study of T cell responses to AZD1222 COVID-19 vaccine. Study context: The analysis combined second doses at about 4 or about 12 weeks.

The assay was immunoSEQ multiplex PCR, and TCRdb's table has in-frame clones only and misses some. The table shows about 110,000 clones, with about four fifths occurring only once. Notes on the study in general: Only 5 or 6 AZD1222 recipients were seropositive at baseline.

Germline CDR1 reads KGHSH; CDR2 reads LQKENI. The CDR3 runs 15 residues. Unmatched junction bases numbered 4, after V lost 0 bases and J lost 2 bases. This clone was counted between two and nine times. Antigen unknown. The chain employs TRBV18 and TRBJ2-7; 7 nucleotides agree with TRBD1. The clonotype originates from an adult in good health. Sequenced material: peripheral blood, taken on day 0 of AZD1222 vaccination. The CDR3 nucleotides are TGTGCCAGCTCACCACCGGGACAGAACGCCTACGAGCAGTACTTC. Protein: CASSPPGQNAYEQYF.